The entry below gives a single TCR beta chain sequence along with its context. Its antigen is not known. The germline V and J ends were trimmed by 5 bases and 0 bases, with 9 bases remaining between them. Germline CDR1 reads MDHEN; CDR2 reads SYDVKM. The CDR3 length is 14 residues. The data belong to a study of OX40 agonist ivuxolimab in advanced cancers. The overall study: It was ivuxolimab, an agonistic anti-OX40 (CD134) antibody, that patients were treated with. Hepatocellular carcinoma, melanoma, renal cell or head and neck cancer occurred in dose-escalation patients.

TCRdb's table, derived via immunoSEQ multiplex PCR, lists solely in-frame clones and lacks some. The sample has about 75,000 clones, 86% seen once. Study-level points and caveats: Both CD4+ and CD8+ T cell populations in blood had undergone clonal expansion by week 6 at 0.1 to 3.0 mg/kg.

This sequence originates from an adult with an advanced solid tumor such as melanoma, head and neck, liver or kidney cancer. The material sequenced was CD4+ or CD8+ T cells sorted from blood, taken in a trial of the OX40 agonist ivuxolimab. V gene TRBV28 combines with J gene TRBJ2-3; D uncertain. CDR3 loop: CASSLTVSTDTQYF. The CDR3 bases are TGTGCCAGCAGTCTCACTGTTAGCACAGATACGCAGTATTTT.